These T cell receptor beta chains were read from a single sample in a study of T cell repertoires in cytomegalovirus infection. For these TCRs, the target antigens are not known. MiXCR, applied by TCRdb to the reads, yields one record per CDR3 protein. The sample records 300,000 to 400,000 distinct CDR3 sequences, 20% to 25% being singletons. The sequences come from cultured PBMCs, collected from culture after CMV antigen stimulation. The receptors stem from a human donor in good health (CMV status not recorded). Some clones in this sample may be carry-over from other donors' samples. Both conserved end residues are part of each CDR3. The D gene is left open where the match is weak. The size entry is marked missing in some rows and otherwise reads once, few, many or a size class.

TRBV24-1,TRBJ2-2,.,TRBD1,TGTGCCACCAGTGATCCCAGGGGACAGGGCCCTAACACCGGGGAGCTGTTTTTT,CATSDPRGQGPNTGELFF
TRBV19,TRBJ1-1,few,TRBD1,TGTGCCAGTAGTAATCAGGGGGCAGGTACTGAAGCTTTCTTT,CASSNQGAGTEAFF
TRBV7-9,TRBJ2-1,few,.,TGTGCCAGCAGCTCCCGGGCCCCAGTGGGCAATGAGCAGTTCTTC,CASSSRAPVGNEQFF
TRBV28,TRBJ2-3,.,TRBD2,TGTGCCGAGGGTACGGGAGGCCCCACAGATACGCAGTATTTT,CAEGTGGPTDTQYF
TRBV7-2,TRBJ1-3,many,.,TGTGCCAGCAGCTTTAGGGAGTTTGGAAACACCATATATTTT,CASSFREFGNTIYF
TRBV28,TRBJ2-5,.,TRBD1,TGTGCCAGCAGTTCACAGGACAGGCGGGAGACCCAGTACTTC,CASSSQDRRETQYF
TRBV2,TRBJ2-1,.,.,TGTGCCAGCAGCTCCCGGGTAGCCACCTACAATGAGCAGTTCTTC,CASSSRVATYNEQFF
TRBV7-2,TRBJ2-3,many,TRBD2,TGTGCCAGCAGCCCCCCGCCCTCTAGCGGGAGGATTTTT,CASSPPPSSGRIF
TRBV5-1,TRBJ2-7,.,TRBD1,TGCGCCAGCAGAGAGAGGACAGGCGAGATCTACGAGCAGTACTTC,CASRERTGEIYEQYF
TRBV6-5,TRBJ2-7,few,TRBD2,TGTGCCAGCAGTTACTCGCTAGCGGGGATCTACGAGCAGTACTTC,CASSYSLAGIYEQYF
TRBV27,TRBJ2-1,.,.,TGTGCCAGCAGTCCTCACAGGGTCTCCTACAATGAGCAGTTCTTC,CASSPHRVSYNEQFF
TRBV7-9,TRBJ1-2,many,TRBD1,TGTGCCAGCGGTCAGGGGGGGCCTAACTATGGCTACACCTTC,CASGQGGPNYGYTF
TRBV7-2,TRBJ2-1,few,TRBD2,TGTGCCAGCAGCTTAGAGGTAGCGGGAGGCTATGAGCAGTTCTTC,CASSLEVAGGYEQFF
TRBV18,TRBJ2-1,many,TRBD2,TGTGCCAGCTCAACGGAGCGGGGGACCTACAATGAGCAGTTCTTC,CASSTERGTYNEQFF
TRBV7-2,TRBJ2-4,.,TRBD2,TGTGCCAGCAGCCCGGGCATCGGGACTACTAATAGCTTAGCCAAAAACATTCAGTACTTC,CASSPGIGTTNSLAKNIQYF
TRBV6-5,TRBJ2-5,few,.,TGTGCCAGCACTGGGGATCAGGGAGAGACCCAGTACTTC,CASTGDQGETQYF
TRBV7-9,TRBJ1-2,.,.,TGTGCCAGCAGCTTAGAAGGGGTCTATGGCTACACCTTC,CASSLEGVYGYTF
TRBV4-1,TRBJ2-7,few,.,TGCGCCAGCAGCCTAACCGGGACGGTGTCCTACGAGCAGTACTTC,CASSLTGTVSYEQYF
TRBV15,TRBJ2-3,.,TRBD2,TGTGCCACCAGCAGAGCCTTAGCGGGCGGGGCAGATACGCAGTATTTT,CATSRALAGGADTQYF
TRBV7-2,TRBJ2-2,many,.,TGTGCCAGCAGCTTAGCGGGGGGATACACCGCCGGGGAGCTGTTTTTT,CASSLAGGYTAGELFF
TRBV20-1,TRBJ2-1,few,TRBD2,TGCAGTGCTAGTTCGAAAGCGGGAGTCTACAATGAGCAGTTCTTC,CSASSKAGVYNEQFF
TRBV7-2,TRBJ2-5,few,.,TGTGCCAGCAGCTTATGGGCAGGGCGAGAGACCCAGTACTTC,CASSLWAGRETQYF
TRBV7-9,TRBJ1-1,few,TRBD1,TGTGCCAGCAGCTTACAGGGGGGGAACACTGAAGCTTTCTTT,CASSLQGGNTEAFF
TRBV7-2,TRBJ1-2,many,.,TGTGCCAGCAGCTTAGACAGGGCATATGGCTACACCTTC,CASSLDRAYGYTF
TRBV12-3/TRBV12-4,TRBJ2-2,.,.,TGTGCCAGCAGTCCCCAGGGGCCAGGGTACCCCGGGGAGCTGTTTTTT,CASSPQGPGYPGELFF
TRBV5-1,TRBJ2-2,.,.,TGCGCCAGCAGCTGGGTGCGATCGAACACCGGGGAGCTGTTTTTT,CASSWVRSNTGELFF
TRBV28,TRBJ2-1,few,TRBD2,TGTGCCAGCAGTTTGCAACTAGCGGGAGGAAACAATGAGCAGTTCTTC,CASSLQLAGGNNEQFF
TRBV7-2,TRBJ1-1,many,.,TGTGCCAGCAGCTTTGACAGGAGGAACACTGAAGCTTTCTTT,CASSFDRRNTEAFF
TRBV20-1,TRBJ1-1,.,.,TGCAGTGCTAATGGACAGACGAACACTGAAGCTTTCTTT,CSANGQTNTEAFF